This T cell receptor beta chain was recovered during a study of CD8+CD57+ T cells in acquired aplastic anemia. The wider study: Where healthy donors were concerned, CD4+ cells averaged around 11 million reads.

Genomic DNA constituted the template upon which TCR beta VDJ and CDR3 profiling was performed. TCRdb reanalysed the reads using MiXCR and keeps one entry per CDR3 protein. The data contain about 180,000 distinct CDR3 sequences, less than 55% of them singletons. The count of this clonotype is one. Its specificity is not known. General observations from the study: Patients were compared with controls for CD8+ Simpson's diversity, and no significant difference emerged. Fewer than 35 CD8+ CDR3 sequences occurred in both the patients and the controls.

V was clipped by 5 bases and J by 4 bases; unmatched bases: 10. The CDR3 runs 15 residues. Germline V gene sequence: CDR1 MGHDK, CDR2 SYGVNS. The source is a human donor in good health. J is TRBJ2-5 and V is TRBV25-1, with 7 bases that match TRBD2. Input material: sorted CD4+, CD8+, or CD8+CD57+ T cells (not recorded which) from PBMCs. CDR3 sequence: CASSRRTGRGETQYF. The CDR3 region has the DNA TGTGCCAGCAGTCGAAGGACGGGGAGGGGAGAGACCCAGTACTTC.